This T cell receptor beta chain originates from a study of cytomegalovirus exposure and HLA in healthy donors. Whole-study context: The 90 to 150 validation repertoires used the same platform as the 650 to 750 first-cohort repertoires, a later analysis reported. General study findings and limits: Rarity held for most TCR sequences, but there were some public TCRs that occurred in many donors. There were under 200 TCR beta chains listed as cytomegalovirus-associated.

Trimming took 9 bases from V and 9 from J; bases not matched to a gene: 10. Germline V gene sequence: CDR1 WNHNN, CDR2 SYGVQD (reference sequence). The CDR3 has 14 amino acids. The assay was immunoSEQ multiplex PCR, and TCRdb's table has in-frame clones only and misses some. The repertoire has nearly 200,000 clones, around 84% of them found once; the top ten carry roughly 13%. Of note for this clone: Its antigen is as yet unknown.

This receptor was identified in a woman aged 25 to 39 in good health and CMV-seropositive. V and J are TRBV10-1 and TRBJ2-1; 11 positions match TRBD2. Input material: PBMCs. In DNA form, the CDR3 reads TGCGCCAGTAGCCCGACTAGCGGGGTGAGTGAGCAGTTCTTC. Translated, it gives CASSPTSGVSEQFF.